A selection of T cell receptor beta chains follows, all from one sample in a study of technical replicates of blood from a handful of donors. The assay was immunoSEQ multiplex PCR, and TCRdb's table has in-frame clones only and misses some. The table shows more than 15,000 clones, with 65% to 85% occurring only once. The sequenced sample was PBMCs. These TCRs come from a human donor in good health. Some clones in this sample may be carry-over from other donors' samples. Both conserved end residues are part of each CDR3. A D gene is named only where the DNA matches it firmly. Some rows mark clone size as missing; the rest say once, few, many or name a class of expanded clone.

cdr3_nt: TGTGCCAGCAGTTACTGGGACAGGGGGACCGGGGAGCTGTTTTTT; cdr3_aa: CASSYWDRGTGELFF; v_call: TRBV6-5; d_call: TRBD1; clone_size: .; j_call: TRBJ2-2
cdr3_nt: TGTGCCAGCAGTTTAATGGACAGCTCGCTCGGAAACACCATATATTTT; cdr3_aa: CASSLMDSSLGNTIYF; v_call: TRBV28; d_call: .; clone_size: .; j_call: TRBJ1-3
cdr3_nt: TGTGCCAGCAGCTTAGTGGAGGGCCATGGCTACACCTTC; cdr3_aa: CASSLVEGHGYTF; v_call: TRBV11-2; d_call: .; clone_size: few; j_call: TRBJ1-2
cdr3_nt: TGTGCCAGCTCATCGTCCGGGACAGGGGGGATTGAAGCTTTCTTT; cdr3_aa: CASSSSGTGGIEAFF; v_call: TRBV18; d_call: TRBD1; clone_size: .; j_call: TRBJ1-1
cdr3_nt: TGTGCCAGCAGCTTAGATTTTGCGGGAGGTAGCGAGCAGTACTTC; cdr3_aa: CASSLDFAGGSEQYF; v_call: TRBV7-3; d_call: TRBD2; clone_size: .; j_call: TRBJ2-7
cdr3_nt: TGTGCCAGCAGCCCCTCGGCGGGAGGGTTCCGGGAGCTGTTTTTT; cdr3_aa: CASSPSAGGFRELFF; v_call: TRBV7-9; d_call: TRBD2; clone_size: .; j_call: TRBJ2-2
cdr3_nt: TGCGCCAGCAGCTTGGAGACAGGGATCTATGAGCAGTTCTTC; cdr3_aa: CASSLETGIYEQFF; v_call: TRBV5-1; d_call: TRBD1; clone_size: once; j_call: TRBJ2-1
cdr3_nt: TGTGCCAGCAGCTTGGGGGACAGGGACACTGAAGCTTTCTTT; cdr3_aa: CASSLGDRDTEAFF; v_call: TRBV5-4; d_call: TRBD1; clone_size: few; j_call: TRBJ1-1
cdr3_nt: TGTGCCAGCAGCTTAGGGGGGCAGGGGTCTGGCTACACCTTC; cdr3_aa: CASSLGGQGSGYTF; v_call: TRBV7-9; d_call: .; clone_size: .; j_call: TRBJ1-2
cdr3_nt: TGTGCCAGCAGCGGACGACAGGGGCAACTCGGTGAGCAGTTCTTC; cdr3_aa: CASSGRQGQLGEQFF; v_call: TRBV9; d_call: TRBD1; clone_size: .; j_call: TRBJ2-1
cdr3_nt: TGTGCCAGCAGCTTATCCGGCCGGAGAGTGACCTCCTACGAGCAGTACTTC; cdr3_aa: CASSLSGRRVTSYEQYF; v_call: TRBV7-8; d_call: .; clone_size: .; j_call: TRBJ2-7
cdr3_nt: TGTGCCAGCGGGCCCTACAGGCGAAATGAAAAACTGTTTTTT; cdr3_aa: CASGPYRRNEKLFF; v_call: TRBV6-5; d_call: .; clone_size: .; j_call: TRBJ1-4
cdr3_nt: TGTGCCAGCAGCTTAACGGCGGGAGGGCTGCAAGAGACCCAGTACTTC; cdr3_aa: CASSLTAGGLQETQYF; v_call: TRBV7-3; d_call: TRBD2; clone_size: .; j_call: TRBJ2-5
cdr3_nt: TGTGCCAGCAGCTTGGGCGGGTTCACCGGGGAGCTGTTTTTT; cdr3_aa: CASSLGGFTGELFF; v_call: TRBV5-4; d_call: .; clone_size: .; j_call: TRBJ2-2
cdr3_nt: TGTGCCAGCAGGGGTAGCGGGGCCTACTCTGGAAACACCATATATTTT; cdr3_aa: CASRGSGAYSGNTIYF; v_call: TRBV27; d_call: .; clone_size: .; j_call: TRBJ1-3
cdr3_nt: TGTGCCAGCAGCCCCTGGGCAGGGATCGGAGAGACCCAGTACTTC; cdr3_aa: CASSPWAGIGETQYF; v_call: TRBV6-5; d_call: .; clone_size: .; j_call: TRBJ2-5
cdr3_nt: TGTGCCAGCAGTTTACAGGGCGGAGGCTACACCTTC; cdr3_aa: CASSLQGGGYTF; v_call: TRBV28; d_call: .; clone_size: .; j_call: TRBJ1-2
cdr3_nt: TGCGCCAGCAGCTTGGTTAGCGGGAGCAATGAGCAGTTCTTC; cdr3_aa: CASSLVSGSNEQFF; v_call: TRBV5-1; d_call: TRBD2; clone_size: .; j_call: TRBJ2-1
cdr3_nt: TGTGCCAGCACCGAACAAGTATTTGATCAGCCCCAGCATTTT; cdr3_aa: CASTEQVFDQPQHF; v_call: TRBV2; d_call: .; clone_size: .; j_call: TRBJ1-5
cdr3_nt: TGTGCCAGCACATTGGACAGGACCGCCTACGAGCAGTACTTC; cdr3_aa: CASTLDRTAYEQYF; v_call: TRBV6-5; d_call: TRBD1; clone_size: .; j_call: TRBJ2-7
cdr3_nt: TGCGCCAGCAGCCAAGAGCCCGGGAGGGCGACCTACGAGCAGTACTTC; cdr3_aa: CASSQEPGRATYEQYF; v_call: TRBV4-1; d_call: TRBD2; clone_size: .; j_call: TRBJ2-7
cdr3_nt: TGTGCCAGTAGTATAACGGACACTGAAGCTTTCTTT; cdr3_aa: CASSITDTEAFF; v_call: TRBV19; d_call: .; clone_size: .; j_call: TRBJ1-1
cdr3_nt: TGTGCCAGCAGCCCCGGACAGGGAGATTATGGCTACACCTTC; cdr3_aa: CASSPGQGDYGYTF; v_call: TRBV28; d_call: TRBD1; clone_size: .; j_call: TRBJ1-2
cdr3_nt: TGTGCCAGCAGCTTAGAAGGGGCTAGCGGGAGGGACAATGAGCAGTTCTTC; cdr3_aa: CASSLEGASGRDNEQFF; v_call: TRBV11-2; d_call: TRBD2; clone_size: once; j_call: TRBJ2-1
cdr3_nt: TGTGCCAGCAGCTTAATTCCGAGCTCCTACAATGAGCAGTTCTTC; cdr3_aa: CASSLIPSSYNEQFF; v_call: TRBV7-9; d_call: .; clone_size: .; j_call: TRBJ2-1
cdr3_nt: TGTGCCAGCTCACCACCGGGGGGGCAGGCCTACGAGCAGTACTTC; cdr3_aa: CASSPPGGQAYEQYF; v_call: TRBV18; d_call: .; clone_size: .; j_call: TRBJ2-7
cdr3_nt: TGCGCCAGCAGCTCCAGGCACCGGGAAGGCTCCTACGAGCAGTACTTC; cdr3_aa: CASSSRHREGSYEQYF; v_call: TRBV4-1; d_call: .; clone_size: few; j_call: TRBJ2-7
cdr3_nt: TGCGCCAGCAGCCAAGAAGGGGTGGGTCCGAGAGGCTACACCTTC; cdr3_aa: CASSQEGVGPRGYTF; v_call: TRBV4-1; d_call: .; clone_size: .; j_call: TRBJ1-2